This note documents a single T cell receptor beta chain sequence. Its antigen remains unidentified. The record originates from a study of OX40 agonist ivuxolimab in advanced cancers. Study at large: Every 2 weeks, patients received ivuxolimab intravenously, dosed at 0.01 to 10 mg/kg.

Study results and caveats: Partial responders treated at 0.1-3.0 mg/kg exhibited clonal expansion among the lowest measured. The mean number of expanded clones was higher in CD8+ T cells than in CD4+.

The J segment lost 4 bases and the V segment lost 4 bases, leaving 7 bases of the junction unmatched. From germline, CDR1 is MNHNY and CDR2 SVGAGI (reference sequence). This CDR3 spans 15 amino acids. The assay was immunoSEQ multiplex PCR, and TCRdb's table has in-frame clones only and misses some. The sample holds about 120,000 clones, around 87% seen once. The receptor was derived from an adult with an advanced solid tumor such as melanoma, head and neck, liver or kidney cancer. The input for sequencing was CD4+ or CD8+ T cells sorted from blood, taken in a trial of the OX40 agonist ivuxolimab. V gene TRBV6-6 combines with J gene TRBJ1-2; 9 positions agree with TRBD1. As DNA, the CDR3 is TGTGCCAGCAGTTTAGTCGGACAGGGGATCTATGGCTACACCTTC. Translating gives CASSLVGQGIYGYTF.